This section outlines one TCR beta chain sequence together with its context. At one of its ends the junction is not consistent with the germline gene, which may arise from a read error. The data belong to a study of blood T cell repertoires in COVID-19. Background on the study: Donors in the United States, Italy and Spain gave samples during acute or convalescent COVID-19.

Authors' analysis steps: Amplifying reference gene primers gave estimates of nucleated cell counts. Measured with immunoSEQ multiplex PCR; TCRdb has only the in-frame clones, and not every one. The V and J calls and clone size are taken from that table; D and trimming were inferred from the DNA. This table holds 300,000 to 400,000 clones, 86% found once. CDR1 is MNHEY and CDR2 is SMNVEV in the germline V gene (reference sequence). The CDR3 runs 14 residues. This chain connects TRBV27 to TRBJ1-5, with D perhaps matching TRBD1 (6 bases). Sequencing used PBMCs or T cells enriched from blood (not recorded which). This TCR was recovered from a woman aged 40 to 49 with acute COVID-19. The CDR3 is CASSRLPVGRDKVF. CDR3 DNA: TGTGCCAGCAGTCGACTGCCAGTGGGACGGGACAAGGTTTTT.